This T cell receptor beta chain was recorded in a study of cytomegalovirus exposure and HLA in healthy donors. Study results and limitations: Being indistinguishable, some V segments were excluded, TRBV6-2 and TRBV6-3 among them.

With regard to this clone: The antigen remains unidentified.

CDR1 and CDR2 from the germline V gene are LNHDA and SQIVND (reference sequence). The CDR3 has 15 amino acids. V trimming: 6 bases; J trimming: 2 bases; junction bases outside the gene matches: 5. The PCR had 60 Vbeta and 13 Jbeta primers. Using immunoSEQ multiplex PCR, the repertoire was profiled, and TCRdb retains in-frame clones only, with some absent. Of about 190,000 clones listed, over 70% are singletons. The chain joins TRBV19 to TRBJ2-1; TRBD2 agrees at 9 bases. The TCR sequence derives from a young woman in good health and CMV-seropositive. Specimen: PBMCs. In nucleotides, the CDR3 is TGTGCCAGTAGATTAGCGGGAGATACCTACAATGAGCAGTTCTTC. Amino acid sequence: CASRLAGDTYNEQFF.